This TCR beta chain appears in the sequencing data of a study of blood T cell repertoires in COVID-19. For the study at large: Samples taken during acute and convalescent COVID-19 were collected in the United States, Italy and Spain. PBMCs, B-cell-depleted T cells, or T cells provided the cDNA or gDNA that made up the material.

Study members were between about 18 and 100 years old and lived in 25 or so US regions. Method: immunoSEQ multiplex PCR; TCRdb's copy keeps in-frame clones and lacks some. Among about 350,000 clones listed, 70% to 90% were seen once. The germline V gene has CDR1 MGHRA and CDR2 YSYEKL. The trim removed 0 bases at V and 8 bases at J, leaving 14 bases unmatched. CDR3 length equals 17 residues. V usage is TRBV4-1 and J usage is TRBJ1-2; TRBD1 matches 8 bases. Material: PBMCs or T cells enriched from blood (not recorded which). The TCR was taken from a woman aged 25 to 39 who had recovered from COVID-19. CDR3 residues: CASSQDWQGAKIQGYTF. The CDR3 nucleotides are TGCGCCAGCAGCCAAGATTGGCAGGGGGCCAAGATTCAAGGCTACACCTTC.